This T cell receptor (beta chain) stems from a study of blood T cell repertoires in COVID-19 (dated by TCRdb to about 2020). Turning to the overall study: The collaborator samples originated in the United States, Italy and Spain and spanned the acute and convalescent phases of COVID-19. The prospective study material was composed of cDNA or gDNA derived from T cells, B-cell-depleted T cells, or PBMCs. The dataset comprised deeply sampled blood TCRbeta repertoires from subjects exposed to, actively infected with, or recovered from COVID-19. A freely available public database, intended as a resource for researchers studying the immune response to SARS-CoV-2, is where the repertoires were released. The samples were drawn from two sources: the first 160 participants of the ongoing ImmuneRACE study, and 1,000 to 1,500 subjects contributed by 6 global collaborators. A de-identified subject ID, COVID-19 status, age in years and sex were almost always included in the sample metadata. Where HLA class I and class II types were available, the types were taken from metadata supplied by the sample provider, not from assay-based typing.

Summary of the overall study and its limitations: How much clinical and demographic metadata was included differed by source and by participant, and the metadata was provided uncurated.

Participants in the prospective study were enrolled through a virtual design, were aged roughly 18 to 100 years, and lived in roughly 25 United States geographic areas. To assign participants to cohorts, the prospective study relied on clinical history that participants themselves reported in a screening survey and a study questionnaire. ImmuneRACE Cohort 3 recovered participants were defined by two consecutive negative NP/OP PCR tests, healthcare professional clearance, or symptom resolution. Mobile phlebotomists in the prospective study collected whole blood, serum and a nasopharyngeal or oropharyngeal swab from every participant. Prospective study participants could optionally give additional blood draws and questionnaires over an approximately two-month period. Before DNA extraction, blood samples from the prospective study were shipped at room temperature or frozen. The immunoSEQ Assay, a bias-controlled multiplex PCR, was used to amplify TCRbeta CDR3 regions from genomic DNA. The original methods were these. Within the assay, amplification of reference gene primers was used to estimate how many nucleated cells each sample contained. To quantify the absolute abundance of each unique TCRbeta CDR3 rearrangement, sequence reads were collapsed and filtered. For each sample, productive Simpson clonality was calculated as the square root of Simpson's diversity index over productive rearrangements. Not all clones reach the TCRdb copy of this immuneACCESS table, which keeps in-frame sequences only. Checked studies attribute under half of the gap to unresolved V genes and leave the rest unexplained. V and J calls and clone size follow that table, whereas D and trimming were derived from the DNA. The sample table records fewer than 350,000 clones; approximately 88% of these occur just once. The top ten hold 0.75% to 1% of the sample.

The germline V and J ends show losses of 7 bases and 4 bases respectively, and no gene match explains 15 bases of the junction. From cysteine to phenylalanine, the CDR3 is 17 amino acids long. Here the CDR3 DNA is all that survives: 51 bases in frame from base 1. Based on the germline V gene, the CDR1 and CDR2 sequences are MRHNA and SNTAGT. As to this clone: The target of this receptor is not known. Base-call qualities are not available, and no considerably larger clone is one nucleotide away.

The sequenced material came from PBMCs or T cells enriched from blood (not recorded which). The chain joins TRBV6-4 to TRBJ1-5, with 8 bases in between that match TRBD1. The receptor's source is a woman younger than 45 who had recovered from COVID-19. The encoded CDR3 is CASIHRPGQAGNQPQHF. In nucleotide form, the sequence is TGTGCCAGCATCCATAGACCGGGACAGGCGGGGAATCAGCCCCAGCATTTT.